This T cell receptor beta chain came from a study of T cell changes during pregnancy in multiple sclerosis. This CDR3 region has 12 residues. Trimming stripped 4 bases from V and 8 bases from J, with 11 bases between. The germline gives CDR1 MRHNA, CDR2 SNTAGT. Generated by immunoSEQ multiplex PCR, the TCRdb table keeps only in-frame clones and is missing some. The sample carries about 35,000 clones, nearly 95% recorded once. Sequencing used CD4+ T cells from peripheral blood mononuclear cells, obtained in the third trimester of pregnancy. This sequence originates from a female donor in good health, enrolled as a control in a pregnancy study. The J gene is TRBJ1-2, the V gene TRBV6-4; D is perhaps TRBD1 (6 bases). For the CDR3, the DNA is TGTGCCAGCAGTGGAGGGGGGGGCGGCTACACCTTC. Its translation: CASSGGGGGYTF.